This passage covers 2 T cell receptor beta chains from one sample sequenced in a study of PD-L1 blockade in urothelial cancer. Clones were read by immunoSEQ multiplex PCR, and TCRdb kept only the in-frame ones, dropping some. The sample yields 57,000 or so clones, roughly 80% seen once. The sample consisted of PBMCs, taken around atezolizumab (anti-PD-L1) treatment. Receptors were obtained from a man in his 70s with urothelial cancer.

The chain employs TRBV28 and TRBJ2-1; 9 bases line up with TRBD2. The CDR3 has 15 residues. CDR1 MDHEN and CDR2 SYDVKM come from the germline V gene. Unmatched junction bases numbered 6, after V lost 6 bases and J lost 3 bases. The CDR3 DNA follows: TGTGCCAGCAGCGTAGCGGGAGTAGTCTACAATGAGCAGTTCTTC. Amino acid sequence: CASSVAGVVYNEQFF.

In this sample, this clone turned up once. The chain combines TRBV18 with TRBJ1-5; no clear D. CDR1 and CDR2 (germline): KGHSH, LQKENI. Trimming left V 2 bases short and J 3 bases short, with 8 bases between. This CDR3 spans 14 amino acids. The CDR3 DNA is TGTGCCAGCTCACCAGGGCAGGTCAATCAGCCCCAGCATTTT. Its protein product is CASSPGQVNQPQHF. Looking up the rest from reference TRBV18 and TRBJ1-5 gives the full variable domain: NAGVMQNPRHLVRRRGQEARLRCSPMKGHSHVYWYRQLPEEGLKFMVYLQKENIIDESGMPKERFSAEFPKEGPSILRIQQVVRGDSAAYFCASSPGQVNQPQHFGDGTRLSIL.